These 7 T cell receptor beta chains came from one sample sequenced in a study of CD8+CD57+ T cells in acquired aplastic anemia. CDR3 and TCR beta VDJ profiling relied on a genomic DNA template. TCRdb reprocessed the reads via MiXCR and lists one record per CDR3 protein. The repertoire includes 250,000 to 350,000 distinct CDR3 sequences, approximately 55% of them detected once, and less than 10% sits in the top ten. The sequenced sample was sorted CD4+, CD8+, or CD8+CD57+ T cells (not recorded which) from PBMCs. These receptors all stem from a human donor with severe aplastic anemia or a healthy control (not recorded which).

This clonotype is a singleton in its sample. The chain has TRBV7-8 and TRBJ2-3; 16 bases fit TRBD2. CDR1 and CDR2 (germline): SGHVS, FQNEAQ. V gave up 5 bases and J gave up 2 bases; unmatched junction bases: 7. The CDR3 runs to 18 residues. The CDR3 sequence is CASSIEGLAGGVTDTQYF. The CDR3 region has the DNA TGTGCCAGCAGCATCGAGGGACTAGCGGGGGGGGTCACAGATACGCAGTATTTT.

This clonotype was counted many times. As DNA, the CDR3 is TGTGCCAGCAGCTGGGCCGACCGGCTCTCTGGAAACACCATATATTTT. Its translation: CASSWADRLSGNTIYF. The chain combines TRBV7-9 with TRBJ1-3, with D unclear. Trimming took 4 bases from V and 0 from J, leaving 13 bases between them. The CDR3 totals 16 residues. Germline V gene sequence: CDR1 SEHNR, CDR2 FQNEAQ (reference sequence).

The CDR3 spells CADWGQRAGYTF. CDR3 sequence (DNA): TGTGCCGACTGGGGGCAACGTGCGGGCTACACCTTC. This chain links TRBV5-4 with TRBJ1-2, with a tentative D call TRBD1 (6 bases). Trimming removed 10 bases from V and 8 bases from J, with 18 bases in between. Germline V gene data show CDR1 as SGHNT and CDR2 as YYREEE (reference sequence). This CDR3 region has 12 residues.

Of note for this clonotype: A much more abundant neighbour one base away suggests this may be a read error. CDR3 protein: CAGCFSRGEQYF. DNA for the CDR3: TGTGCCGGCTGCTTCTCGAGAGGCGAGCAGTACTTC. The chain links TRBV11-1 to TRBJ2-7; no clear D gene. This CDR3 has 12 residues. The V end was cut by 11 bases, the J end by 6 bases, with 17 bases between. CDR1 is SGHAT, CDR2 FQDESV, per germline (reference sequence).

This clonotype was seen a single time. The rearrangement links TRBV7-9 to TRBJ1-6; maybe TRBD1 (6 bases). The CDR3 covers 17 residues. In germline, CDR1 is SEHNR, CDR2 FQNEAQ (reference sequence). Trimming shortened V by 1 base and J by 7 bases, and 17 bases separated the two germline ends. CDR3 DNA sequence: TGTGCCAGCAGCTTAGGACTGGGACACGACGTGAATTCACCCCTCCACTTT. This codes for CASSLGLGHDVNSPLHF.

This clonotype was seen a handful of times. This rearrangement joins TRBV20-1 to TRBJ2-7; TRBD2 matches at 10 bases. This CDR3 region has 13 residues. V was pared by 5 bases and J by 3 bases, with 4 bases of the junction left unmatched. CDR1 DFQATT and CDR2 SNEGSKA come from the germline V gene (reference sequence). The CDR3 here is CSAERGGNYEQYF. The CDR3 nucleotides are TGCAGTGCTGAGCGGGGGGGAAACTACGAGCAGTACTTC.

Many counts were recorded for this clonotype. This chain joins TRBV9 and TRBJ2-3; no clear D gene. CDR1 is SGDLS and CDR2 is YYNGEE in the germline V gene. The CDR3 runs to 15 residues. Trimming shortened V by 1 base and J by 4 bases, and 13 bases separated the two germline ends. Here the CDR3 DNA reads TGTGCCAGCAGCGTAACCCCGGCAGCCCCAGATACGCAGTATTTT. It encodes CASSVTPAAPDTQYF. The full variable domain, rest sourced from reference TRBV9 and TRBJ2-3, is DSGVTQTPKHLITATGQRVTLRCSPRSGDLSVYWYQQSLDQGLQFLIQYYNGEERAKGNILERFSAQQFPDLHSELNLSSLELGDSALYFCASSVTPAAPDTQYFGPGTRLTVL.